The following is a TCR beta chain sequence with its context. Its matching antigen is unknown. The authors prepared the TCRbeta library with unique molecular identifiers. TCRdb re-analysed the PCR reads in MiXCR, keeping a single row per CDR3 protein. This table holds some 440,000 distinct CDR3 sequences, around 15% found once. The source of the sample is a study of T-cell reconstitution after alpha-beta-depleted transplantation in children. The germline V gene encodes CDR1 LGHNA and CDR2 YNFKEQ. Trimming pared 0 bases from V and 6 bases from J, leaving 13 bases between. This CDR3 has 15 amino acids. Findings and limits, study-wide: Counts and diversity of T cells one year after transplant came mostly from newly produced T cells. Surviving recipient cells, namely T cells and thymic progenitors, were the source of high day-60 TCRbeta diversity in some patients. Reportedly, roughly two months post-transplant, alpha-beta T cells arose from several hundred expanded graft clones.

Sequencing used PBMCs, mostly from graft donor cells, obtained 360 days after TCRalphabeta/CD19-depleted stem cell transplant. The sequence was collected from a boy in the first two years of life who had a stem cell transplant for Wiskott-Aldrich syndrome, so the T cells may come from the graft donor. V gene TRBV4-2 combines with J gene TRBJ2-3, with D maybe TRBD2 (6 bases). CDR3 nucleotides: TGTGCCAGCAGCCAAGATGGGACCGGGGGTGATACGCAGTATTTT. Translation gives CASSQDGTGGDTQYF.